This TCR beta chain was profiled in a study of control samples from healthy donors and cancer patients. Measured with immunoSEQ multiplex PCR; TCRdb has only the in-frame clones, and not every one. Of over 150,000 clones in the sample, under 95% were seen once. V was shortened by 5 bases and J by 4 bases, with 12 bases between the two germline ends. CDR3 length: 15 residues. Germline lookup yields CDR1 SEHNR and CDR2 FQNEAQ (reference sequence). Sequenced sample: blood. This chain uses TRBV7-9 with TRBJ1-6, with TRBD1 as a possible D gene (6 bases). The clonotype was recovered from a young woman in good health. Here the CDR3 reads CASSPPGAYNSPLHF. The CDR3 DNA reads as TGTGCCAGCAGCCCACCGGGGGCGTATAATTCACCCCTCCACTTT.